These T cell receptor beta chains were read from a single sample in a study of T-cell reconstitution after alpha-beta-depleted transplantation in children. TCRdb ran MiXCR on the PCR reads and lists one entry per CDR3 protein. Counted here are hundreds of thousands of distinct CDR3 sequences, 13% occurring once; the ten biggest clones make up around 4%. Sample: PBMCs, taken from the stem cell graft. The origin of the receptors is a human donor who donated a stem cell graft to a child with Fanconi anemia. Both conserved end residues are part of each CDR3. A D gene is named only where the DNA matches it firmly. Size values are once, few and many counts, or a class for expanded clones, and some rows have none.

V gene,clone size,J gene,D gene,CDR3 protein,CDR3 DNA
TRBV25-1,NA,TRBJ2-1,NA,CASSESPNEQFF,TGTGCCAGCAGTGAATCCCCCAATGAGCAGTTCTTC
TRBV12-3/TRBV12-4,few,TRBJ1-2,NA,CASSSTGSDYGYTF,TGTGCCAGCAGTTCTACAGGTTCTGACTATGGCTACACCTTC
TRBV4-1,many,TRBJ2-1,NA,CASSQRGGDEQFF,TGCGCCAGCAGCCAACGGGGCGGCGATGAGCAGTTCTTC
TRBV2,NA,TRBJ2-7,NA,CASNSQGPTYEQYF,TGTGCCAGCAACAGTCAGGGGCCAACCTACGAGCAGTACTTC
TRBV12-3/TRBV12-4,NA,TRBJ1-5,NA,CASSGQLSNQPQHF,TGTGCCAGCAGCGGACAGCTTAGCAATCAGCCCCAGCATTTT
TRBV27,few,TRBJ1-1,NA,CASSLFSPLGGEGSEAFF,TGTGCCAGCAGTTTATTTTCCCCCTTGGGAGGGGAGGGTAGTGAAGCTTTCTTT
TRBV20-1,NA,TRBJ2-2,TRBD2,CSARDDFPPPGLGPPANTGELFF,TGCAGTGCTAGAGATGATTTCCCTCCCCCGGGACTAGGGCCTCCCGCGAACACCGGGGAGCTGTTTTTT
TRBV24-1,few,TRBJ2-5,TRBD1,CATSDGGQGKETQYF,TGTGCCACCAGTGATGGAGGACAGGGGAAAGAGACCCAGTACTTC
TRBV12-3/TRBV12-4,many,TRBJ2-3,TRBD1,CASRRQGGGLHTDTQYF,TGTGCCAGCAGAAGACAGGGCGGAGGACTGCACACAGATACGCAGTATTTT
TRBV25-1,NA,TRBJ1-6,NA,CASTSLNYNSPLHF,TGTGCCAGTACCTCACTGAACTATAATTCACCCCTCCACTTT
TRBV6-1,many,TRBJ1-2,NA,CASSPSTGAVAYGYTF,TGTGCCAGCAGTCCTTCGACAGGCGCGGTTGCTTATGGCTACACCTTC
TRBV14,few,TRBJ1-2,NA,CASSQGFARREGYTF,TGTGCCAGCAGCCAAGGTTTTGCGCGGAGGGAGGGCTACACCTTC
TRBV29-1,few,TRBJ1-2,NA,CSVEQGTAGYTF,TGCAGCGTTGAACAGGGAACGGCTGGCTACACCTTC
TRBV19,NA,TRBJ2-2,NA,CASSGPVTGELFF,TGTGCCAGTAGTGGGCCCGTCACCGGGGAGCTGTTTTTT
TRBV2,many,TRBJ2-1,NA,CASSDLNEQFF,TGTGCCAGCAGTGATCTCAATGAGCAGTTCTTC
TRBV29-1,NA,TRBJ1-1,NA,CSVDQTGLTNTEAFF,TGCAGCGTTGATCAGACCGGACTGACGAACACTGAAGCTTTCTTT
TRBV6-4,few,TRBJ2-3,TRBD2,CASSEERGGTDTQYF,TGTGCCAGCAGTGAGGAGCGGGGGGGCACAGATACGCAGTATTTT
TRBV30,few,TRBJ2-7,NA,CAWTYREPDSEQYF,TGTGCCTGGACCTACAGAGAACCTGACTCGGAGCAGTACTTC
TRBV3-1,few,TRBJ2-6,NA,CASSQGSGIVRSGSGANVLTF,TGTGCCAGCAGCCAAGGGTCGGGAATCGTGAGGAGCGGTTCTGGGGCCAACGTCCTGACTTTC
TRBV6-2/TRBV6-3,many,TRBJ2-7,NA,CASSYTGGGLSYEQYF,TGTGCCAGCAGTTATACAGGAGGGGGTTTATCCTACGAGCAGTACTTC
TRBV2,NA,TRBJ1-2,TRBD1,CAVEQGARGYTF,TGTGCCGTAGAACAGGGGGCGCGTGGCTACACCTTC
TRBV11-1,few,TRBJ2-1,NA,CASSVTNYNEQFF,TGTGCCAGCAGTGTTACGAATTACAATGAGCAGTTCTTC
TRBV12-3/TRBV12-4,many,TRBJ1-5,TRBD1,CASSFSGGRQPQHF,TGTGCCAGCAGTTTCTCAGGGGGCCGGCAGCCCCAGCATTTT
TRBV29-1,few,TRBJ2-7,NA,CSVESGTYEQYF,TGCAGCGTTGAGTCGGGAACCTACGAGCAGTACTTC
TRBV6-1,NA,TRBJ2-5,TRBD2,CASRPPAGGREGTQYF,TGTGCCAGCAGACCCCCCGCTGGGGGAAGGGAGGGGACCCAGTACTTC
TRBV5-6,few,TRBJ2-1,NA,CASSSTGRQSYNEQFF,TGTGCCAGCAGCTCTACAGGACGACAAAGCTACAATGAGCAGTTCTTC
TRBV20-1,NA,TRBJ1-2,TRBD1,CSARGGTGYRGYTF,TGCAGTGCTAGAGGTGGGACAGGGTATCGCGGCTACACCTTC
TRBV5-1,many,TRBJ2-3,NA,CASSPGRTDTQYF,TGCGCCAGCAGCCCCGGACGCACAGATACGCAGTATTTT